The next 17 T cell receptor beta chains were all read from a single sample in a study of blood T cell repertoires in COVID-19. Assay: immunoSEQ multiplex PCR; the TCRdb copy retains only in-frame clones and omits some. The sample carries a few hundred thousand clones, over 85% recorded once. The material sequenced was peripheral blood. These receptors were collected from a woman aged 25 to 39 with COVID-19, enrolled during active disease.

The V gene is TRBV3-1 (or the pseudogene TRBV3-2), the J gene TRBJ2-6; 9 nucleotides agree with TRBD1. J gave up 0 bases and V 1 base, and 10 bases lay outside the gene matches. The CDR3 covers 20 residues. Looked up from germline, CDR1 is LGHDT and CDR2 is YNNKEL (reference sequence). For the CDR3, the DNA is TGTGCCAGCAGCCAAGCCTGGGACAGGGCTTATCTCTCTGGGGCCAACGTCCTGACTTTC. Translated: CASSQAWDRAYLSGANVLTF.

The J gene is TRBJ1-1, the V gene TRBV4-1; TRBD1 agrees at 7 bases. This CDR3 has 16 residues. Germline CDR1 is MGHRA and CDR2 is YSYEKL. The V gene end was trimmed by 1 base and the J gene end by 3 bases; junction bases not matched to a gene: 8. The CDR3 is CASSQATGTEDTEAFF. CDR3 bases: TGCGCCAGCAGCCAAGCAACCGGGACAGAAGACACTGAAGCTTTCTTT.

The gene calls are TRBV7-2 and TRBJ1-5, with no clear D. The germline gives CDR1 SGHTA, CDR2 FQGNSA. The CDR3 spans 15 residues. V was pared by 1 base and J by 4 bases, with 11 bases between. The CDR3 loop is CASSLVAQLNQPQHF. CDR3 in DNA: TGTGCCAGCAGCTTAGTGGCACAGCTAAATCAGCCCCAGCATTTT.

The chain couples TRBV5-6 to TRBJ1-2; D is perhaps TRBD1 (5 bases). V was clipped by 1 base and J by 4 bases, with 11 bases between them. The CDR3 is made up of 14 amino acids. Germline V gives CDR1 SGHDT, CDR2 YYEEEE. Here the CDR3 reads CASSLWTDIYGYTF. As DNA, the CDR3 is TGTGCCAGCAGCTTGTGGACGGACATCTATGGCTACACCTTC.

The V and J genes are TRBV7-8 and TRBJ2-5; unclear D gene. The germline CDR1 and CDR2 sequences are SGHVS and FQNEAQ. The CDR3 runs 14 residues. V shed 4 bases and J shed 5 bases, with 14 bases lying between them. The CDR3: CASSYSPRSETQYF. CDR3 DNA: TGTGCCAGCAGCTACAGTCCAAGGTCTGAGACCCAGTACTTC.

V is TRBV5-1 and J is TRBJ1-2; TRBD1 aligns across 8 bases. The germline V gene encodes CDR1 SGHRS and CDR2 YFSETQ. The CDR3 consists of 13 residues. The J segment lost 8 bases and the V segment lost 4 bases, leaving 7 bases of the junction unmatched. CDR3 nucleotide sequence: TGCGCCAGCAGCGGGACAGGAGGAGACGGCTACACCTTC. It is translated as CASSGTGGDGYTF.

The rearrangement uses TRBV30 and TRBJ2-6; weak D call: TRBD2 (5 bases). V shed 3 bases and J shed 0 bases, with 9 bases lying between them. This CDR3 region has 15 residues. The V gene's germline CDR1 is GTSNPN and CDR2 SVGIG (reference sequence). The CDR3 bases are TGTGCCTGGAGGCGGGCGTTCTCTGGGGCCAACGTCCTGACTTTC. Protein sequence: CAWRRAFSGANVLTF.

This clone has a single count. V and J are TRBV28 and TRBJ2-1; 9 bases are shared with TRBD1. Trimming removed 3 bases from V and 4 bases from J; junction bases left unmatched: 13. This CDR3 contains 18 residues. The germline gives CDR1 MDHEN, CDR2 SYDVKM. The CDR3 sequence: CASSLRLTGGKGYNEQFF. In DNA form, the CDR3 reads TGTGCCAGCAGTTTGCGTTTAACAGGGGGCAAGGGGTACAATGAGCAGTTCTTC.

The chain links TRBV5-4 to TRBJ1-2; D might be TRBD1 (6 bases). V dropped 1 base and J dropped 4 bases, with 23 bases sitting between them. CDR3 length: 18 residues. Per germline, CDR1 SGHNT and CDR2 YYREEE (reference sequence). CDR3 protein: CASSLPSGGGTGFYGYTF. The CDR3 DNA reads as TGTGCCAGCAGCTTGCCCTCGGGAGGGGGTACAGGATTCTATGGCTACACCTTC.

The chain has TRBV7-8 and TRBJ2-2, with 10 bases lining up with TRBD2. The CDR3 loop spans 15 amino acids. Germline V gives CDR1 SGHVS, CDR2 FQNEAQ. J gave up 7 bases and V 4 bases, and 6 bases lay outside the gene matches. CDR3 loop: CASSSLAGVDGELFF. Written as DNA, the CDR3 is TGTGCCAGCAGCTCGCTAGCGGGGGTTGACGGGGAGCTGTTTTTT.

V gene TRBV11-3 combines with J gene TRBJ1-3; D is unclear. This CDR3 has 18 residues. V gave up 5 bases and J gave up 0 bases, with 20 bases separating them. CDR1 and CDR2 from the germline V gene are SGHNT and YENEEA. The CDR3 DNA is TGTGCCAGCAGCCTCCAGGTCTTAGTGGAAAGCTCTGGAAACACCATATATTTT. Amino acid sequence: CASSLQVLVESSGNTIYF.

This chain joins TRBV28 and TRBJ1-1; 10 nucleotides line up with TRBD1. CDR1 is MDHEN, CDR2 SYDVKM, per germline. The CDR3 extends over 14 amino acids. V gave up 6 bases and J gave up 7 bases; unmatched junction bases: 8. The CDR3 reads CASRDRGREGEAFF. Written as DNA, the CDR3 is TGTGCCAGCAGAGACAGGGGGCGCGAAGGTGAAGCTTTCTTT.

The gene calls are TRBV6-5 and TRBJ2-7; D is uncertain. Germline-derived CDR1 and CDR2 are MNHEY and SVGAGI. The CDR3 totals 15 residues. V lost 4 bases and J lost 0, with 13 bases in between. Here the CDR3 DNA reads TGTGCCAGCAGTTTCGGTTCCTTATCCTCCTACGAGCAGTACGTC. Protein: CASSFGSLSSYEQYV.

The chain is built from TRBV4-1 and TRBJ2-7, with 8 bases aligning to TRBD2. In germline, CDR1 is MGHRA, CDR2 YSYEKL. The CDR3 contains 16 residues. After removal of 4 bases from V and 3 bases from J, the junction contained 11 bases not matched to a gene. Written as DNA, the CDR3 is TGCGCCAGCAGCCCGTCAAGGGTAGCGGGGAACTACGAGCAGTACTTC. Residues: CASSPSRVAGNYEQYF.

The V and J genes are TRBV7-8 and TRBJ1-5; D gene uncertain. CDR1 is SGHVS and CDR2 is FQNEAQ in the germline V gene. The CDR3 totals 15 residues. V was shortened by 5 bases and J by 4 bases, with 15 bases between the two germline ends. CDR3 DNA sequence: TGTGCCAGCAGCATTACGGGTACAAGGAATCAGCCCCAGCATTTT. It specifies CASSITGTRNQPQHF. The complete variable domain, with remaining parts taken from reference TRBV7-8 and TRBJ1-5, reads GAGVSQSPRYKVAKRGQDVALRCDPISGHVSLFWYQQALGQGPEFLTYFQNEAQLDKSGLPSDRFFAERPEGSVSTLKIQRTQQEDSAVYLCASSITGTRNQPQHFGDGTRLSIL.

The chain carries TRBV5-4 and TRBJ2-7; D perhaps matches TRBD2 (6 bases). With 4 bases removed from V and 3 bases from J, the gap between germline ends came to 11 bases. The CDR3 is 13 amino acids. From germline, CDR1 is SGHNT and CDR2 YYREEE (reference sequence). CDR3 DNA sequence: TGTGCCAGCAGCATGGGACTGAACTACGAGCAGTACTTC. Residues: CASSMGLNYEQYF.

The chain recombines TRBV27 with TRBJ2-5; 7 bases line up with TRBD1. Germline CDR1 and CDR2: MNHEY and SMNVEV (reference sequence). The V segment lost 8 bases and the J segment 5 bases; nucleotides outside the gene matches: 11. CDR3 length: 14 amino acids. CDR3 residues: CASGERGRDETQYF. Written as DNA, the CDR3 is TGTGCCAGCGGTGAAAGGGGGCGCGATGAGACCCAGTACTTC.